The TCR beta chain under discussion was sequenced for a study of CD8 T cells in Susac syndrome. In blood CD8+ and CD4+ T cells, TCR beta underwent sequencing. The study used treatment-naive patients who had stable or active relapsing-remitting disease as multiple sclerosis controls. It was negative isolation that provided the CD8+ and CD4+ T cells, whereas TEMRA cells were enriched by FACS. Reverse transcription of roughly 0.45 to 1 ug RNA was carried out with random hexamers. Amplification of TCR beta CDR3 spanned 54 Vbeta and 13 Jbeta via immunoSEQ multiplex PCR. TCRdb used MiXCR to reprocess the immunoSEQ multiplex PCR reads, holding one entry per CDR3 protein. Seen here are 350,000 to 550,000 distinct CDR3 sequences, more than 80% observed once, and the top ten hold about 0.12%. The CDR3 extends over 15 amino acids. The germline V and J ends were trimmed by 3 bases and 3 bases, with 15 bases remaining between them. Looked up from germline, CDR1 is SGHNT and CDR2 is YYREEE (reference sequence).

The rearrangement links TRBV5-4 to TRBJ1-1; D possibly corresponds to TRBD1 (5 bases). The sequenced material came from CD8+ T cells from PBMCs. The clonotype comes from a human donor with multiple sclerosis. CDR3 in amino acids: CASSWGERAYTEAFF. The CDR3, as DNA: TGTGCCAGCAGCTGGGGGGAAAGAGCTTACACTGAAGCTTTCTTT.